This TCR beta chain was captured in a study of blood T cell repertoires in COVID-19 (dated by TCRdb to 2020 to 2021). Describing the broader study: Samples covering the acute and convalescent phases of COVID-19 were provided by collaborators in the United States, Italy and Spain. The prospective study material was composed of cDNA or gDNA derived from T cells, B-cell-depleted T cells, or PBMCs. The dataset comprised deeply sampled blood TCRbeta repertoires from subjects exposed to, actively infected with, or recovered from COVID-19. The repertoires were released in a freely available public database intended as a resource for research on the immune response to SARS-CoV-2. Samples came from the ongoing ImmuneRACE study (first 160 participants) plus 1,254 subjects from 6 global collaborators. Nearly every sample came with metadata listing a de-identified subject ID, COVID-19 status, age in years and sex. HLA class I and class II types, where available, came from metadata supplied by the sample provider rather than from assay-based typing. Findings and caveats that apply to the study as a whole: The amount of clinical and demographic metadata varied by source and participant and was provided uncurated.

CDR3 length: 16 amino acids, cysteine to phenylalanine. Only the CDR3 region is kept as DNA, spanning 48 bases read in frame from base 1. V is trimmed back by 4 bases and J by 8 bases, and the junction contains 6 bases that no gene match accounts for. CDR1 and CDR2, looked up from the germline V gene (reference sequence), are LNHDA and SQIVND. Each collaborating institution followed its own protocols to collect whole blood in K2EDTA tubes. For TCRbeta analysis, collaborators shipped samples as frozen whole blood, isolated PBMCs, or DNA extracted from either of those sample types. The immunoSEQ Assay, a bias-controlled multiplex PCR, was used to amplify TCRbeta CDR3 regions from genomic DNA. In the authors' own workflow: Nucleated cell counts per sample were estimated from amplification of reference gene primers within the assay. To quantify the absolute abundance of each unique TCRbeta CDR3 rearrangement, sequence reads were collapsed and filtered. For each sample, productive Simpson clonality was calculated by taking the square root of Simpson's diversity index across productive rearrangements. Sourced from immuneACCESS, this table was stored by TCRdb with only in-frame sequences that have V and J called. A share of the clones is absent; for the studies checked, an unresolved V gene accounts for under half, and the remainder has no known explanation. V and J calls and clone size are given by that table; D and trimming were obtained from the DNA. This sample has some 160,000 clones in its table, and roughly nine tenths of those were observed once. Together, the top ten hold 3% to 3.5% of the sample.

This clone was seen once. What this receptor recognizes is not known. No quality values exist for individual bases; no much larger clone is one base distant. This receptor chain uses TRBV19 and TRBJ2-1; 15 bases in the junction line up with TRBD2. What was sequenced was peripheral blood. This sequence originates from a woman aged 55-70 years with active COVID-19. The nucleotide sequence is TGTGCCAGTAGTACCCGGACTAGCGGGAGGGATGATGAGCAGTTCTTC. Protein translation: CASSTRTSGRDDEQFF.